The clone carrying this TCR beta chain has just a few counts. The antigen is undetermined. This sample stems from a study of T cells after yellow fever vaccination. General study results and limits: Although the secondary response was weaker, it peaked faster, at day 5 versus 15. The appearance of a small share of clonotypes in both CD4 and CD8 compartments was observed. Among primary-vaccination clones, most reappeared after the booster, at 95% to 96% for CD4 and under 90% for CD8.

The CDR3 runs 15 residues. V was cut by 6 bases and J by 5 bases, with 19 bases left in between. The germline V gene encodes CDR1 LNHDA and CDR2 SQIVND (reference sequence). Universal primer sites and UMIs were introduced during 5'RACE template-switching synthesis of TCR cDNA. TCRdb analysed the 5' RACE reads with MiXCR anew, one entry per CDR3 protein. The table records a few hundred thousand distinct CDR3 sequences, 8% to 10% of them present only once. The J gene is TRBJ1-1, the V gene TRBV19, with a possible D match to TRBD1 (6 bases). Sequences were derived from PBMCs, sampled on the day of the first yellow fever vaccination. This receptor was taken from a man in his late teens or twenties who received the YFV17D yellow fever vaccine. The CDR3 nucleotides read TGTGCCAGTAGGGGTCTTATTGTAAGGGGGACTGAAGCTTTCTTT. This gives the protein CASRGLIVRGTEAFF.